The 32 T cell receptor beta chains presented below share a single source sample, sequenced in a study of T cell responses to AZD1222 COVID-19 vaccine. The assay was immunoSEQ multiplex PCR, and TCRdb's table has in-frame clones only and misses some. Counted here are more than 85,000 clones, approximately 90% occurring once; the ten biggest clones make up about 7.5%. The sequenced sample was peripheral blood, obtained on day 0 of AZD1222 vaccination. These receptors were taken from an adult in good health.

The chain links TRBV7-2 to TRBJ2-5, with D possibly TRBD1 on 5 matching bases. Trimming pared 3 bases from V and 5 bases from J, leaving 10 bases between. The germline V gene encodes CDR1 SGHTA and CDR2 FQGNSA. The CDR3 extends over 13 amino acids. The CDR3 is CASSFAGKETQYF. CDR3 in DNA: TGTGCCAGCAGCTTTGCAGGGAAGGAGACCCAGTACTTC.

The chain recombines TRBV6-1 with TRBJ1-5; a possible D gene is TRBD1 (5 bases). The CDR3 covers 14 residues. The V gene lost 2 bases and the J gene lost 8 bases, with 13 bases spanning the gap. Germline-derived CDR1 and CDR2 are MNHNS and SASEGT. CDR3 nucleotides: TGTGCCAGCAGTGAATTCGGGGGAGTTAAGCCCCAGCATTTT. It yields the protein CASSEFGGVKPQHF.

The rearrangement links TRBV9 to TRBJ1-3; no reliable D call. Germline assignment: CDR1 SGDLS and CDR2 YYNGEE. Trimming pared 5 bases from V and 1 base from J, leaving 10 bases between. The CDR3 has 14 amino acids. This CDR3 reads CASRGIGSGNTIYF. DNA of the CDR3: TGTGCCAGCAGAGGGATCGGGTCTGGAAACACCATATATTTT.

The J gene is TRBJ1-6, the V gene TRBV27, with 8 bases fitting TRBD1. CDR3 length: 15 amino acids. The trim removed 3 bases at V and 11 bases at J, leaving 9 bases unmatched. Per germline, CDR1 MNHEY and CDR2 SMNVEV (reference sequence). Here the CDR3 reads CASSFGGQGVPPLHF. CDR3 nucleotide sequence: TGTGCCAGCAGTTTCGGCGGACAGGGTGTACCACCCCTCCACTTT.

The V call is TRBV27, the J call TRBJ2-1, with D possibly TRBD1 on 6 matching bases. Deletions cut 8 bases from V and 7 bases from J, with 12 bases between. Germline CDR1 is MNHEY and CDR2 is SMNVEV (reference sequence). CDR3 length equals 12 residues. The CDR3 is CASGGQGNEQFF. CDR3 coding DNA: TGTGCCAGCGGGGGCCAGGGGAATGAGCAGTTCTTC.

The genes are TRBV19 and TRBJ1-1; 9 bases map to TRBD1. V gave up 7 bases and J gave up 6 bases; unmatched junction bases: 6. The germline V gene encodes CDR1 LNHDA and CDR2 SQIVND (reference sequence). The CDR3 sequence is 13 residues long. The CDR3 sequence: CASTLTGGAEAFF. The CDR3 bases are TGTGCCAGTACCCTGACAGGGGGGGCTGAAGCTTTCTTT.

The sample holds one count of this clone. The CDR3 spells CASSSGQGVNYGYTF. CDR3 coding DNA: TGCGCCAGCAGCTCGGGACAGGGGGTTAACTATGGCTACACCTTC. The chain links TRBV4-1 to TRBJ1-2; 11 bases agree with TRBD1. Trimming at V came to 5 bases and at J to 1 base, leaving 3 bases not matched to a gene. The CDR3 is 15 amino acids. CDR1 and CDR2 (germline): MGHRA, YSYEKL.

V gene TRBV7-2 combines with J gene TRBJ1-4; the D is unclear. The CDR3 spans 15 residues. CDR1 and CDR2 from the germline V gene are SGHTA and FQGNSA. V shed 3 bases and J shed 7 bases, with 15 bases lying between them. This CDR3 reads CASSLGGVIGEKLFF. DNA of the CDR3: TGTGCCAGCAGCTTGGGTGGGGTTATAGGTGAAAAACTGTTTTTT.

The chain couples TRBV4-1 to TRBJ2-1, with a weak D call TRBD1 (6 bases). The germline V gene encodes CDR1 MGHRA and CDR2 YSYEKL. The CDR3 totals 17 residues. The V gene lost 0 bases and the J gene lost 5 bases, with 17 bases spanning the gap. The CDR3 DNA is TGCGCCAGCAGCCAAGAAGTTAGACAGGCGCCCGACAATGAGCAGTTCTTC. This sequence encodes CASSQEVRQAPDNEQFF.

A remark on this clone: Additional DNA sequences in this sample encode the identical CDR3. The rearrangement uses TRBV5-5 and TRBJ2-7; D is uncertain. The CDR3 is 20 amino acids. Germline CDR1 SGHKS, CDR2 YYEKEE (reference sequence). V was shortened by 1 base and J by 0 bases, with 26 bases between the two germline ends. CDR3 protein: CASSLRVSTDSKPFSYEQYF. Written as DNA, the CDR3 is TGTGCCAGCAGCTTGCGCGTGAGTACCGATAGCAAACCGTTCTCCTACGAGCAGTACTTC.

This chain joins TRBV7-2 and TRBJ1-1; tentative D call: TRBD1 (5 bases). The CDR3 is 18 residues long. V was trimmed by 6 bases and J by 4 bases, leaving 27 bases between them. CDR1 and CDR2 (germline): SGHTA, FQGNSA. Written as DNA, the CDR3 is TGTGCCAGCAGACCACACCCCGGGACGGGGTTGTACAGCACTGAAGCTTTCTTT. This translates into CASRPHPGTGLYSTEAFF.

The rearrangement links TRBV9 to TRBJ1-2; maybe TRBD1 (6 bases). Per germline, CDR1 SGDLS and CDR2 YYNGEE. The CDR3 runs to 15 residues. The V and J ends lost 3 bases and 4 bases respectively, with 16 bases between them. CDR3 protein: CASSAAGGAPYGYTF. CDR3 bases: TGTGCCAGCAGCGCGGCGGGGGGGGCCCCCTATGGCTACACCTTC.

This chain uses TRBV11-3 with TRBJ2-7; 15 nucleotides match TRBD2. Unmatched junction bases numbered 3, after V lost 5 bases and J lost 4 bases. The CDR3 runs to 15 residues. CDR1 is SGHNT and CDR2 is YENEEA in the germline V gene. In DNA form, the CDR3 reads TGTGCCAGCAGCACGGGACTAGCGGGGGGTTACGAGCAGTACTTC. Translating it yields CASSTGLAGGYEQYF.

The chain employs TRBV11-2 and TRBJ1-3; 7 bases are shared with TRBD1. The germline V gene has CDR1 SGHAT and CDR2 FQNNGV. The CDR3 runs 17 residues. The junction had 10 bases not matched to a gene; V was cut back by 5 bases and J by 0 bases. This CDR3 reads CASSAGTEVNSGNTIYF. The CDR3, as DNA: TGTGCCAGCAGCGCGGGGACAGAAGTCAACTCTGGAAACACCATATATTTT.

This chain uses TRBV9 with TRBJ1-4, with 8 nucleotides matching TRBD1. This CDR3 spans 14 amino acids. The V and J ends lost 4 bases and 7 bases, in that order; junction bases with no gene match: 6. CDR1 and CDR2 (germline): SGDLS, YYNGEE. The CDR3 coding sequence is TGTGCCAGCAGCTTTGACAGGGGAGGTGAAAAACTGTTTTTT. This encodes CASSFDRGGEKLFF.

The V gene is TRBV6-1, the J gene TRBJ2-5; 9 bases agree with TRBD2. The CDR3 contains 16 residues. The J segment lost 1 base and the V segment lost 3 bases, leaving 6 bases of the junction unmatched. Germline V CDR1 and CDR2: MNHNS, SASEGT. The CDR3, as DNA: TGTGCCAGCAGTGATCTAGCGGGACCCACCCAAGAGACCCAGTACTTC. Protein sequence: CASSDLAGPTQETQYF.

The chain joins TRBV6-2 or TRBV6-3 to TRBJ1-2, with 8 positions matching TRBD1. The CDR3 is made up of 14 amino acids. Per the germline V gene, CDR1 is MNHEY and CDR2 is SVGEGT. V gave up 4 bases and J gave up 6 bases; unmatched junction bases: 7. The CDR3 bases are TGTGCCAGCAGTTCCGGACAGGGCAAGAATGGCTACACCTTC. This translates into CASSSGQGKNGYTF.

This CDR3 reads CASSLLGVSGYTF. CDR3 coding DNA: TGTGCCAGCAGCCTCCTGGGGGTGTCTGGCTACACCTTC. The chain has TRBV7-2 and TRBJ1-2; a possible D gene is TRBD1 (5 bases). The V and J ends lost 5 bases and 7 bases respectively, with 14 bases between them. The CDR3 is 13 amino acids. CDR1 and CDR2 from the germline V gene are SGHTA and FQGNSA. The variable domain in full, with the rest retrieved from reference TRBV7-2 and TRBJ1-2, is GAGVSQSPSNKVTEKGKDVELRCDPISGHTALYWYRQSLGQGLEFLIYFQGNSAPDKSGLPSDRFSAERTGGSVSTLTIQRTQQEDSAVYLCASSLLGVSGYTFGSGTRLTVV.

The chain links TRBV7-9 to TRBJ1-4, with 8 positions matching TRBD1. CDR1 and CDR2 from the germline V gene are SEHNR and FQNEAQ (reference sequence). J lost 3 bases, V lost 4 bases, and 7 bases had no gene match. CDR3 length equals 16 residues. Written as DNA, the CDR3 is TGTGCCAGCAGCTCCACCCGGGACAGGCCTAATGAAAAACTGTTTTTT. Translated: CASSSTRDRPNEKLFF.

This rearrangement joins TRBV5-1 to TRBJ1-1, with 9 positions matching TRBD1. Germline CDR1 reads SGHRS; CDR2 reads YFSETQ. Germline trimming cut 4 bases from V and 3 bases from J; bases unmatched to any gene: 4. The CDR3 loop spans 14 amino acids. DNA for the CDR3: TGCGCCAGCAGCAGGACAGGGGAAGACACTGAAGCTTTCTTT. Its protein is CASSRTGEDTEAFF.

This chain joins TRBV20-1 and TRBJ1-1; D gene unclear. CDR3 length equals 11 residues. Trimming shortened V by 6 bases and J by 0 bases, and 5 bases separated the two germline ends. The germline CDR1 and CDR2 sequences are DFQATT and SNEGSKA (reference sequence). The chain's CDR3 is CSANMNTEAFF. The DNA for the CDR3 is TGCAGTGCAAATATGAACACTGAAGCTTTCTTT.

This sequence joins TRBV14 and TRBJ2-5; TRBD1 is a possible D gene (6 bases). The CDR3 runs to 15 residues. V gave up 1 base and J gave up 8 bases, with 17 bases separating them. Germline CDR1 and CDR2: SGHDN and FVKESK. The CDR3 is CASSQAYRDTRTQYF. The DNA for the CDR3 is TGTGCCAGCAGCCAAGCCTACAGGGACACACGCACCCAGTACTTC.

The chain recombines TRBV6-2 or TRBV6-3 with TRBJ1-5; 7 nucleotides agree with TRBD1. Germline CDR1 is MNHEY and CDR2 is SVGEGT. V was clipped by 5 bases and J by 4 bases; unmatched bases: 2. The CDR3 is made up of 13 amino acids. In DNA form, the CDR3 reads TGTGCCAGCAGTCCGGACAGGAATCAGCCCCAGCATTTT. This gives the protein CASSPDRNQPQHF.

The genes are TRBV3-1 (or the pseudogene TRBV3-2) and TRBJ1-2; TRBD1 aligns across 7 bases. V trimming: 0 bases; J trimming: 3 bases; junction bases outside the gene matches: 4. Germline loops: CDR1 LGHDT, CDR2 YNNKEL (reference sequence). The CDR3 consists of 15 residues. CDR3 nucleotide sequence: TGTGCCAGCAGCCAAGATACAGGGGCCTACTATGGCTACACCTTC. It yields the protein CASSQDTGAYYGYTF.

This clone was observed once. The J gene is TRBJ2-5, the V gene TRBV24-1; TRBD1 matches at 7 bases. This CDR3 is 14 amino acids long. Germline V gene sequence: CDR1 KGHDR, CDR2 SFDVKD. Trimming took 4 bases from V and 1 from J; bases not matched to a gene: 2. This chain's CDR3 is CATSDGTAQETQYF. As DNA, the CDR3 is TGTGCCACCAGTGACGGGACAGCCCAAGAGACCCAGTACTTC.

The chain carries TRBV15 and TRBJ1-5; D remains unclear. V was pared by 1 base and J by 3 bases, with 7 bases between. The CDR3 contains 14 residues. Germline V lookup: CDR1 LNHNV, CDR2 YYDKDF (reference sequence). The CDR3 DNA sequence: TGTGCCACCAGCAGAGTACACCTCAATCAGCCCCAGCATTTT. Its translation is CATSRVHLNQPQHF.

The CDR3 DNA follows: TGTGCCAGCAGTTCTCCGCAGGGAAATAATGAAAAACTGTTTTTT. Amino acids: CASSSPQGNNEKLFF. The chain couples TRBV6-5 to TRBJ1-4; tentative D call: TRBD1 (5 bases). This CDR3 has 15 amino acids. Trimming left V 4 bases short and J 4 bases short, with 13 bases between. CDR1 and CDR2 (germline): MNHEY, SVGAGI.

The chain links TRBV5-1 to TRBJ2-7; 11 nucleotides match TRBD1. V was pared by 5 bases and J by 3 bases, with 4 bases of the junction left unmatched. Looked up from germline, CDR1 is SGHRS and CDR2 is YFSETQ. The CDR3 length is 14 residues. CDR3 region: CASSLGTGGYEQYF. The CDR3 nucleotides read TGCGCCAGCAGTTTAGGGACAGGGGGCTACGAGCAGTACTTC.

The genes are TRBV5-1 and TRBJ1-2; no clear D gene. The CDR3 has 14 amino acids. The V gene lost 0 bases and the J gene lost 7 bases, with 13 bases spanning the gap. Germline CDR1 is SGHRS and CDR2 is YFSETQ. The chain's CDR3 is CASSLVVGSSGYTF. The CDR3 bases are TGCGCCAGCAGCTTGGTCGTAGGGTCCTCTGGCTACACCTTC.

For the CDR3, the DNA is TGTGCCAGTAGTACCTGGCGGTGGGAACAGCCCCAGCATTTT. It is translated as CASSTWRWEQPQHF. The chain has TRBV19 and TRBJ1-5; no clear D gene. V was shortened by 4 bases and J by 7 bases, with 14 bases between the two germline ends. The CDR3 has 14 amino acids. The germline V gene has CDR1 LNHDA and CDR2 SQIVND (reference sequence).

For the CDR3, the DNA is TGTGCCAGTAGTATAATCCGGGACAGGGCGCAGGGCTACACCTTC. It translates to CASSIIRDRAQGYTF. V is TRBV19 and J is TRBJ1-2; TRBD1 agrees at 9 bases. Germline V CDR1 and CDR2: LNHDA, SQIVND (reference sequence). The CDR3 runs 15 residues. Trimming at V came to 2 bases and at J to 8 bases, leaving 9 bases not matched to a gene.

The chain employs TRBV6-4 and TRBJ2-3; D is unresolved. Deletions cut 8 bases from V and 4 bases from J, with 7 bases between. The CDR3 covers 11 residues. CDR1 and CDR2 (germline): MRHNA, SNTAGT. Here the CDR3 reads CASAWPDTQYF. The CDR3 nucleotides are TGTGCCAGCGCCTGGCCAGATACGCAGTATTTT.